A single sample gave rise to the 26 T cell receptor beta chains below, sequenced in a study of cytomegalovirus exposure and HLA in healthy donors. PCR was performed using 60 Vbeta and 13 Jbeta primers. Sequenced by immunoSEQ multiplex PCR; TCRdb stores in-frame clones only, minus some. Of roughly 120,000 clones listed, under 85% are singletons. Sequencing was done on a sample of PBMCs. The receptors come from a woman aged 50 to 65 in good health and CMV-seropositive.

This chain joins TRBV6-1 and TRBJ1-2, with 10 bases fitting TRBD1. The germline CDR1 and CDR2 sequences are MNHNS and SASEGT. The CDR3 totals 14 residues. Trimming cost V 5 bases and J 4 bases; bases outside gene matches: 4. Here the CDR3 DNA reads TGTGCCAGCAGTCCCCGGACAGGGGGCTATGGCTACACCTTC. Protein product: CASSPRTGGYGYTF.

The chain couples TRBV7-6 to TRBJ1-5, with unresolved D. The V end lost 3 bases, the J end lost 5 bases, and 8 bases lay between the germline ends. CDR1 and CDR2 from the germline V gene are SGHVS and FNYEAQ. The CDR3 is 13 residues long. The CDR3 DNA follows: TGTGCCAGCAGCTTGCAGCGAGATCAGCCCCAGCATTTT. Translation: CASSLQRDQPQHF.

This rearrangement joins TRBV7-2 to TRBJ2-2; D might be TRBD1 (5 bases). V gave up 4 bases and J gave up 4 bases, with 7 bases separating them. The CDR3 spans 13 residues. Germline CDR1 reads SGHTA; CDR2 reads FQGNSA. The CDR3 coding sequence is TGTGCCAGCAGCTCCCAGGGCACCGGGGAGCTGTTTTTT. It encodes CASSSQGTGELFF.

This clone was observed a few times. This chain joins TRBV7-2 and TRBJ2-7; TRBD1 agrees at 9 bases. Germline loops: CDR1 SGHTA, CDR2 FQGNSA. V lost 4 bases and J lost 3; bases outside the gene matches: 7. The CDR3 has 15 residues. DNA for the CDR3: TGTGCCAGCAGCTCCTTTCCGGGACAGGGCTACGAGCAGTACTTC. Translating gives CASSSFPGQGYEQYF.

This clone came up once. The rearrangement links TRBV6-5 to TRBJ1-2, with 8 bases lining up with TRBD1. Germline loops: CDR1 MNHEY, CDR2 SVGAGI. Trimming cost V 5 bases and J 2 bases; bases outside gene matches: 7. This CDR3 spans 15 amino acids. DNA of the CDR3: TGTGCCAGCAGTAAGACAGGGGTTTCGAACTATGGCTACACCTTC. Translated: CASSKTGVSNYGYTF.

The J gene is TRBJ2-1, the V gene TRBV7-3; tentatively, D is TRBD2 (6 bases). Trimming took off 5 bases at V and 6 bases at J, with 14 bases between the two ends. The CDR3 length is 14 residues. Germline lookup yields CDR1 SGHTA and CDR2 FQGTGA. The CDR3 nucleotides are TGTGCCAGCAGCCCACAGACTAGTCTCAATGAGCAGTTCTTC. Protein: CASSPQTSLNEQFF.

The chain is built from TRBV6-1 and TRBJ1-1; D ambiguous. Germline V gives CDR1 MNHNS, CDR2 SASEGT. The CDR3 totals 14 residues. The germline V and J ends were trimmed by 5 bases and 3 bases, with 13 bases remaining between them. Here the CDR3 DNA reads TGTGCCAGCAGTATCCGAACAGCTGACACTGAAGCTTTCTTT. Translated: CASSIRTADTEAFF.

The J gene is TRBJ2-7, the V gene TRBV5-6; 8 positions match TRBD1. The germline V gene has CDR1 SGHDT and CDR2 YYEEEE. The trim removed 4 bases at V and 4 bases at J, leaving 13 bases unmatched. CDR3 length: 16 amino acids. This CDR3 is CASSLLGARGLYEQYF. The DNA for the CDR3 is TGTGCCAGCAGCCTCCTCGGAGCCAGGGGGCTATACGAGCAGTACTTC.

The chain joins TRBV6-1 to TRBJ2-7; the match to TRBD2 covers 8 bases. Unmatched junction bases numbered 10, after V lost 2 bases and J lost 4 bases. The CDR3 runs 16 residues. Germline V lookup: CDR1 MNHNS, CDR2 SASEGT. The CDR3 region has the DNA TGTGCCAGCAGTGAAATGGTGGGGACTAGTGTGTACGAGCAGTACTTC. This sequence encodes CASSEMVGTSVYEQYF.

V and J are TRBV4-1 and TRBJ2-7, with no clear D. Germline lookup yields CDR1 MGHRA and CDR2 YSYEKL. Trimming took off 1 base at V and 6 bases at J, with 16 bases between the two ends. This CDR3 comprises 15 residues. For the CDR3, the DNA is TGCGCCAGCAGCCAAGGTCCCTACTCGATCGGCGAGCAGTACTTC. Translating it yields CASSQGPYSIGEQYF.

The chain joins TRBV28 to TRBJ1-2, with 8 nucleotides matching TRBD1. Trimming removed 5 bases from V and 4 bases from J; junction bases left unmatched: 6. This CDR3 has 14 amino acids. CDR1 is MDHEN, CDR2 SYDVKM, per germline. The CDR3 DNA reads TGTGCCAGCAGTCCCGGGACAGGAGGCTATGGCTACACCTTC. Translation gives CASSPGTGGYGYTF.

The V call is TRBV21-1, the J call TRBJ2-1; TRBD1 was called by the table and not checked on the DNA. TRBV21-1 is listed as a pseudogene. This CDR3 is 17 amino acids long. CDR3 in amino acids: CASSKERDRVSYNEQFF. The CDR3 nucleotides are TGTGCCAGCAGCAAAGAAAGGGACAGGGTTTCCTACAATGAGCAGTTCTTC.

The V call is TRBV9, the J call TRBJ2-7; a weak D match, TRBD1 (6 bases). The DNA end is a closer match to TRBJ2-5, so the J assignment may be wrong. This CDR3 region has 14 residues. Germline CDR1 is SGDLS and CDR2 is YYNGEE. The chain's CDR3 is CASSVATGRETQYF. DNA for the CDR3: TGTGCCAGCAGCGTAGCGACAGGAAGGGAGACCCAGTACTTC.

This clone has only a few counts. The chain employs TRBV11-2 and TRBJ2-7; tentative D call: TRBD1 (8 bases). V was shortened by 5 bases and J by 6 bases, with 23 bases between the two germline ends. Per germline, CDR1 SGHAT and CDR2 FQNNGV. This CDR3 region has 16 residues. CDR3 in DNA: TGTGCCAGCAGCCCAATTCGCGGGGGCAGGGGGCGCGAGCAGTACTTC. This sequence encodes CASSPIRGGRGREQYF.

The CDR3 DNA reads TGTGCCAGCAGCGCGGGGTCCCCCGATACGCAGTATTTT. Its protein is CASSAGSPDTQYF. The chain recombines TRBV9 with TRBJ2-3; a possible D gene is TRBD2 (5 bases). Per the germline V gene, CDR1 is SGDLS and CDR2 is YYNGEE. The CDR3 has 13 residues. Trimming took off 3 bases at V and 6 bases at J, with 11 bases between the two ends.

J is TRBJ2-7 and V is TRBV7-9; possibly TRBD1 for D (6 bases). The CDR3 is made up of 12 amino acids. Germline CDR1 and CDR2: SEHNR and FQNEAQ (reference sequence). V lost 4 bases and J lost 5, with 9 bases in between. CDR3 in DNA: TGTGCCAGCAGCTCCACAGGGAACGAGCAGTACTTC. This codes for CASSSTGNEQYF.

This clone has only a few counts. The rearrangement links TRBV2 to TRBJ2-2; 7 bases are shared with TRBD1. With V trimmed by 8 bases and J by 2 bases, 5 bases remained unmatched. The CDR3 loop spans 14 amino acids. Germline CDR1 SNHLY, CDR2 FYNNEI. CDR3 nucleotide sequence: TGTGCCAGCTTCCGGGACAGAAACACCGGGGAGCTGTTTTTT. Protein product: CASFRDRNTGELFF.

The chain carries TRBV18 and TRBJ2-5, with 9 bases identical to TRBD1. Germline CDR1 and CDR2: KGHSH and LQKENI. The V and J ends lost 2 bases and 5 bases, in that order; junction bases with no gene match: 6. The CDR3 is made up of 15 amino acids. CDR3 coding DNA: TGTGCCAGCTCACCAATTTACAGGGGGCAGGAGACCCAGTACTTC. Amino acids: CASSPIYRGQETQYF.

This chain links TRBV7-9 with TRBJ1-2, with a tentative D call TRBD1 (6 bases). CDR1 and CDR2 (germline): SEHNR, FQNEAQ (reference sequence). The CDR3 loop spans 15 amino acids. Trimming pared 0 bases from V and 0 bases from J, leaving 8 bases between. The CDR3 bases are TGTGCCAGCAGCTTAGCGAACAGGGCTAACTATGGCTACACCTTC. Translated: CASSLANRANYGYTF.

V usage is TRBV19 and J usage is TRBJ1-2, with D possibly TRBD1 on 6 matching bases. The V and J ends lost 4 bases and 6 bases respectively, with 15 bases between them. The CDR3 has 14 residues. Germline-derived CDR1 and CDR2 are LNHDA and SQIVND (reference sequence). The CDR3 protein is CASSTSGTPHGYTF. The CDR3 nucleotides are TGTGCCAGTAGTACCTCCGGGACACCGCATGGCTACACCTTC. Combining the CDR3 with reference TRBV19 and TRBJ1-2 gives the whole variable domain DGGITQSPKYLFRKEGQNVTLSCEQNLNHDAMYWYRQDPGQGLRLIYYSQIVNDFQKGDIAEGYSVSREKKESFPLTVTSAQKNPTAFYLCASSTSGTPHGYTFGSGTRLTVV.

The chain links TRBV13 to TRBJ1-5; tentative D call: TRBD1 (5 bases). V was trimmed by 2 bases and J by 7 bases, leaving 6 bases between them. The CDR3 has 12 amino acids. The V gene's germline CDR1 is PRHDT and CDR2 FYEKMQ (reference sequence). CDR3 sequence (DNA): TGTGCCAGCAGCTTACAGGGACAGCCCCAGCATTTT. Protein sequence: CASSLQGQPQHF.

The V and J genes are TRBV27 and TRBJ2-3, with 11 positions matching TRBD2. The V gene end was trimmed by 4 bases and the J gene end by 0 bases; junction bases not matched to a gene: 3. The germline V gene has CDR1 MNHEY and CDR2 SMNVEV (reference sequence). The CDR3 is 16 residues long. CDR3 loop: CASSSGLAGSTDTQYF. In DNA, the CDR3 is TGTGCCAGCAGTTCCGGACTAGCGGGTAGCACAGATACGCAGTATTTT.

This clone was observed a few times. CDR3 in DNA: TGCGCCAGCAGCCTCCGGGACAGGCCGGGAACTGAAGCTTTCTTT. Translating it yields CASSLRDRPGTEAFF. This chain links TRBV4-1 with TRBJ1-1; 8 bases agree with TRBD1. The CDR3 spans 15 residues. V lost 4 bases and J lost 5; bases outside the gene matches: 9. The germline V gene encodes CDR1 MGHRA and CDR2 YSYEKL.

The V gene is TRBV19, the J gene TRBJ2-5; D is possibly TRBD1 (7 bases). CDR1 and CDR2 (germline): LNHDA, SQIVND (reference sequence). Trimming removed 5 bases from V and 4 bases from J, with 14 bases in between. The CDR3 runs 14 residues. CDR3 sequence reads: CASSPGGRGETQYF. The CDR3 bases are TGTGCCAGTAGTCCAGGGGGGCGTGGAGAGACCCAGTACTTC.

The chain has TRBV7-2 and TRBJ2-1; tentative D call: TRBD2 (5 bases). Trimming took off 5 bases at V and 0 bases at J, with 17 bases between the two ends. The CDR3 is 17 residues long. Germline values: CDR1 SGHTA, CDR2 FQGNSA. The CDR3 spells CASSENGVSSSYNEQFF. The CDR3 nucleotides read TGTGCCAGCAGCGAGAACGGGGTTTCTAGCTCCTACAATGAGCAGTTCTTC.

The rearrangement uses TRBV25-1 and TRBJ1-6; 7 bases fit TRBD1. V shed 1 base, J shed 6 bases, and the junction held 6 bases outside the gene matches. The CDR3 spans 16 residues. CDR1 MGHDK and CDR2 SYGVNS come from the germline V gene. The CDR3 protein is CASSEWSGGFNSPLHF. DNA for the CDR3: TGTGCCAGCAGTGAATGGTCAGGGGGTTTTAATTCACCCCTCCACTTT.